These T cell receptor beta chains were read from a single sample in a study of T cell responses to AZD1222 COVID-19 vaccine. Using immunoSEQ multiplex PCR, the repertoire was profiled, and TCRdb retains in-frame clones only, with some absent. The sample lists 100,000 or so clones; about 86% were seen once. The sample consisted of peripheral blood, taken 28 days after the second AZD1222 dose. The receptors derive from an adult who received the AZD1222 COVID-19 vaccine. Each CDR3 is given with its conserved first and last residue. The D gene is left open where the match is weak. Size is omitted from some rows. Given values are once, few, many or a class for expanded clones.

size,J,D,V,length,DNA,CDR3
-,TRBJ1-2,TRBD1,TRBV10-3,15,TGTGCCATCAGTGAGTCGACAGGGAGTTCCTATGGCTACACCTTC,CAISESTGSSYGYTF
-,TRBJ2-2,-,TRBV10-3,14,TGTGCCATCAGTGGACAGGAGAGCACCGGGGAGCTGTTTTTT,CAISGQESTGELFF
-,TRBJ2-1,TRBD1,TRBV28,13,TGTGCCACACAGGGGGCGATCGACAATGAGCAGTTCTTC,CATQGAIDNEQFF
-,TRBJ1-4,-,TRBV5-1,14,TGCGCCAGCAGCCGGGGGTTAACTAATGAAAAACTGTTTTTT,CASSRGLTNEKLFF
-,TRBJ2-7,-,TRBV7-9,13,TGTGCCAGCAGCCAGTCTCTTTCCTACGAGCAGTACTTC,CASSQSLSYEQYF
-,TRBJ1-5,TRBD1,TRBV18,18,TGTGCCAGCTCAGCCGGACAGGGCTTCCTCTGGAGCAATCAGCCCCAGCATTTT,CASSAGQGFLWSNQPQHF
-,TRBJ1-1,-,TRBV5-1,15,TGCGCCAGCAGCACAGTAAGCGGGATGAACACTGAAGCTTTCTTT,CASSTVSGMNTEAFF
-,TRBJ1-5,-,TRBV7-8,15,TGTGCCAGCAGCGGTCGCGAGGGTAACAATCAGCCCCAGCATTTT,CASSGREGNNQPQHF
-,TRBJ2-4,TRBD1,TRBV5-1,14,TGCGCCAGCAGCGGGGGACAGGCCGTCGGCATTCAGTACTTC,CASSGGQAVGIQYF
-,TRBJ2-5,-,TRBV6-1,13,TGTGCCAGCAGTGAGGTCAGGGAGGAGACCCAGTACTTC,CASSEVREETQYF
-,TRBJ2-7,-,TRBV6-5,14,TGTGCCAGCAGTTACTCGACGGATAGCTACGAGCAGTACTTC,CASSYSTDSYEQYF
-,TRBJ2-3,TRBD2,TRBV24-1,19,TGTGCCACCAGTGACCAGACTAGCGGGAGGGGTCAGGACCCAGATACGCAGTATTTT,CATSDQTSGRGQDPDTQYF
-,TRBJ1-4,-,TRBV18,17,TGTGCCAGCTCACCGTCACCGCGAGAAGGAACTAATGAAAAACTGTTTTTT,CASSPSPREGTNEKLFF
once,TRBJ2-1,TRBD1,TRBV6-5,13,TGTGCCAGCAGTTCGGGACAGTCCAATGAGCAGTTCTTC,CASSSGQSNEQFF
-,TRBJ2-3,TRBD2,TRBV30,14,TGTGCCTGGAGTCTAGCGGGAGGGGCAGATACGCAGTATTTT,CAWSLAGGADTQYF
-,TRBJ1-2,TRBD1,TRBV7-9,17,TGTGCCAGCAGCTTACTCCGACAGGGCCCCCTTAACTATGGCTACACCTTC,CASSLLRQGPLNYGYTF
-,TRBJ1-2,-,TRBV19,15,TGTGCCAGTAGCCCCGTCCCGGGGGCCGCGGGTGGCTACACCTTC,CASSPVPGAAGGYTF
-,TRBJ2-2,TRBD2,TRBV2,15,TGTGCCAGCAGTGGGTTGCTAGCGGGGTCGGGGGAGCTGTTTTTT,CASSGLLAGSGELFF
-,TRBJ1-1,-,TRBV12-3/TRBV12-4,11,TGTGCCAGCAGTTTAGGCCGGGAGGCTTTCTTT,CASSLGREAFF
-,TRBJ1-2,-,TRBV2,15,TGTGCCAGCAGTGCTGCCCGCGGGACGCCCCGTGGCTACACCTTC,CASSAARGTPRGYTF
-,TRBJ2-3,-,TRBV24-1,13,TGTGCCACCAGTGATTTCTCGGGTGGTACGCAGTATTTT,CATSDFSGGTQYF
-,TRBJ1-2,TRBD1,TRBV19,15,TGTGCCAGCCGCGCCCAGACAGGGACTAACTATGGCTACACCTTC,CASRAQTGTNYGYTF
few,TRBJ2-7,-,TRBV5-6,16,TGTGCCAGCAGCTCGATTGCATCAGGGTTCGGGTACGAGCAGTACTTC,CASSSIASGFGYEQYF
-,TRBJ1-1,-,TRBV4-2,14,TGTGCCAGCAGCCTCGAACAGGGTGTCTCTGAAGCTTTCTTT,CASSLEQGVSEAFF
-,TRBJ1-2,-,TRBV6-5,15,TGTGCCAGCCGGGGAGCCCTTACCGGGAAAGGGGGCTACACCTTC,CASRGALTGKGGYTF
-,TRBJ1-5,-,TRBV6-1,15,TGTGCCAGCAGTGAAGATAGGGGTCACAATCAGCCCCAGCATTTT,CASSEDRGHNQPQHF
-,TRBJ2-5,TRBD1,TRBV7-3,15,TGTGCCAGCAGCTTAAGCGGCCAGGGGGCGGGGACCCAGTACTTC,CASSLSGQGAGTQYF
-,TRBJ1-5,-,TRBV3-1/TRBV3-2,16,TGTGCCAGCAGTCTAGGACATTTCTTCAGCAATCAGCCCCAGCATTTT,CASSLGHFFSNQPQHF
-,TRBJ2-4,-,TRBV6-5,13,TGTGCCAGCAGCCCGGGGGCCAAAAACATTCAGTACTTC,CASSPGAKNIQYF
once,TRBJ1-5,TRBD1,TRBV7-8,15,TGTGCCAGCAGCCCCCCGGGACAGGGCAATCAGCCCCAGCATTTT,CASSPPGQGNQPQHF
-,TRBJ1-4,TRBD1,TRBV15,15,TGTGCCACCAGGCAGGGGGTATCAGGTCAAGGAAAACTGTTTTTT,CATRQGVSGQGKLFF
-,TRBJ1-2,-,TRBV6-6,12,TGTGCCAGCAGTACAGGGAACTATGGCTACACCTTC,CASSTGNYGYTF
-,TRBJ1-1,-,TRBV29-1,14,TGCAGCTACCTCGGGACACTCATGAACACTGAAGCTTTCTTT,CSYLGTLMNTEAFF
-,TRBJ1-6,-,TRBV3-1/TRBV3-2,12,TGTGCCAGCAGCCTTCGAAATTCGCCCCTCCACTTT,CASSLRNSPLHF
-,TRBJ2-3,-,TRBV12-3/TRBV12-4,13,TGTGCCAGCAGTTTTGGGGGTGCAGATACGCAGTATTTT,CASSFGGADTQYF